This TCR beta chain originates from a study of blood T cell repertoires in COVID-19. Individuals aged about 18 to 100 years were recruited from 24 US areas. Assignment of participants to cohorts was predicated upon participant-reported clinical history. The repertoire was sequenced with immunoSEQ multiplex PCR; TCRdb's copy has only in-frame clones and lacks some. Altogether some 300,000 clones are present, nearly 90% being singletons, with the ten largest covering roughly a tenth. CDR1 is LGHNA, CDR2 YNFKEQ, per germline. The CDR3 runs to 13 residues. The V end lost 1 base, the J end lost 4 bases, and 8 bases lay between the germline ends.

The V and J genes are TRBV4-2 and TRBJ2-7; tentative D call: TRBD2 (6 bases). The clonotype was recovered from a young woman who had recovered from COVID-19. Specimen: PBMCs or T cells enriched from blood (not recorded which). CDR3 sequence (DNA): TGTGCCAGCAGCCAAGGGGACTTTTACGAGCAGTACTTC. Residues: CASSQGDFYEQYF.